This TCR beta chain was identified in a study of shared clonotypes between healthy human individuals. This clone showed up just once. Data came from immunoSEQ multiplex PCR; TCRdb stores just in-frame clones and leaves some out. This table has around 330,000 clones, roughly 70% appearing once. V lost 3 bases, J lost 2 bases, and 5 bases stayed unmatched. The CDR3 is 17 amino acids. Germline V gene sequence: CDR1 MGHDK, CDR2 SYGVNS. The chain combines TRBV25-1 with TRBJ2-6; 9 nucleotides agree with TRBD1. The source material was memory CD4+ T cells sorted from blood. Subset given: CD45RA-negative fraction. The TCR was taken from a man aged 25 to 40 in good health. The CDR3 reads CASSEIYRGPGANVLTF. DNA of the CDR3: TGTGCCAGCAGTGAGATATACAGGGGGCCTGGGGCCAACGTCCTGACTTTC.